The 13 T cell receptor beta chains below come from one sample, sequenced in a study of cytomegalovirus exposure and HLA in healthy donors. Assay: immunoSEQ multiplex PCR; the TCRdb copy retains only in-frame clones and omits some. The data contain around 250,000 clones, 90% of them singletons. Sequenced input: PBMCs. The receptors were gathered from a woman under 30 in good health and CMV-seronegative.

The V and J genes are TRBV6-1 and TRBJ2-5; 8 positions agree with TRBD2. CDR1 is MNHNS and CDR2 is SASEGT in the germline V gene. J was trimmed by 1 base and V by 2 bases; bases with no gene match: 3. There are 15 residues in the CDR3. CDR3 residues: CASSEQTSVQETQYF. As DNA, the CDR3 is TGTGCCAGCAGTGAACAGACTAGCGTCCAAGAGACCCAGTACTTC.

This sequence joins TRBV19 and TRBJ2-2, with a weak D call TRBD1 (6 bases). The CDR3 is 15 residues long. From germline, CDR1 is LNHDA and CDR2 SQIVND (reference sequence). The V end was cut by 3 bases, the J end by 3 bases, with 11 bases between. In DNA, the CDR3 is TGTGCCAGTAGTATTAAGGCAGGGGACACCGGGGAGCTGTTTTTT. Amino acids: CASSIKAGDTGELFF. The variable domain in full, completed from reference TRBV19 and TRBJ2-2, reads DGGITQSPKYLFRKEGQNVTLSCEQNLNHDAMYWYRQDPGQGLRLIYYSQIVNDFQKGDIAEGYSVSREKKESFPLTVTSAQKNPTAFYLCASSIKAGDTGELFFGEGSRLTVL.

This clone showed up just a few times. The chain employs TRBV2 and TRBJ1-6, with 9 positions matching TRBD1. CDR3 size: 14 residues. V dropped 5 bases and J dropped 6; count of bases not matched to a gene: 2. Germline V gene data show CDR1 as SNHLY and CDR2 as FYNNEI. CDR3 amino acids: CASSNRGLNSPLHF. The CDR3 DNA follows: TGTGCCAGCAGTAACAGGGGGCTTAATTCACCCCTCCACTTT.

This clone was observed a few times. This chain connects TRBV2 to TRBJ2-7; TRBD2 is a possible D gene (6 bases). V was shortened by 8 bases and J by 5 bases, with 10 bases between the two germline ends. This CDR3 has 11 amino acids. The germline CDR1 and CDR2 sequences are SNHLY and FYNNEI. CDR3 amino acids: CASREYHEQYF. The CDR3 DNA is TGTGCCAGCCGGGAGTATCACGAGCAGTACTTC.

This chain links TRBV5-4 with TRBJ2-2, with TRBD2 matching over 11 bases. This CDR3 comprises 15 residues. The V gene's germline CDR1 is SGHNT and CDR2 YYREEE (reference sequence). With V trimmed by 5 bases and J by 5 bases, 5 bases remained unmatched. The CDR3 region is CASSVLAGATGELFF. CDR3 DNA sequence: TGTGCCAGCAGTGTACTAGCGGGGGCAACCGGGGAGCTGTTTTTT.

Only one count was recorded for this clone. The rearrangement joins TRBV6-5 to TRBJ1-3, with D possibly being TRBD1 (6 bases). The CDR3 loop spans 14 amino acids. From germline, CDR1 is MNHEY and CDR2 SVGAGI. V shed 7 bases and J shed 5 bases, with 15 bases lying between them. Here the CDR3 DNA reads TGTGCCAGCACCCAGACAGGAGGTAGAAACACCATATATTTT. This translates into CASTQTGGRNTIYF.

The gene calls are TRBV11-2 and TRBJ2-2; 7 bases fit TRBD1. The CDR3 totals 11 residues. V lost 4 bases, J lost 13 bases, and 3 bases stayed unmatched. Germline assignment: CDR1 SGHAT and CDR2 FQNNGV. CDR3 sequence reads: CASSWDSMLFF. For the CDR3, the DNA is TGTGCCAGCAGCTGGGACAGTATGCTGTTTTTT.

The V gene is TRBV5-1, the J gene TRBJ2-4, with a weak D call TRBD1 (6 bases). The CDR3 has 16 amino acids. From germline, CDR1 is SGHRS and CDR2 YFSETQ. V lost 4 bases, J lost 2 bases, and 16 bases lay in between. The DNA of the CDR3 is TGCGCCAGCAGCCTGGGTGACAGGTTGACCAAAAACATTCAGTACTTC. Translated: CASSLGDRLTKNIQYF.

The chain uses TRBV6-5 and TRBJ2-3, with D tentatively TRBD1 (5 bases). Germline CDR1 MNHEY, CDR2 SVGAGI. This CDR3 region has 15 residues. V lost 6 bases and J 3 bases, leaving 16 bases between the germline ends. Written as DNA, the CDR3 is TGTGCCAGCAGCCCGACAGCCGTCCGGACAGATACGCAGTATTTT. Its translation: CASSPTAVRTDTQYF.

The chain couples TRBV2 to TRBJ2-7, with D unresolved. The CDR3 extends over 11 amino acids. Per the germline V gene, CDR1 is SNHLY and CDR2 is FYNNEI. Trimming left V 6 bases short and J 4 bases short, with 7 bases between. CDR3 sequence reads: CASSARYEQYF. In nucleotides, the CDR3 is TGTGCCAGCAGCGCGCGATACGAGCAGTACTTC.

This rearrangement joins TRBV27 to TRBJ1-1; 8 bases are a match to TRBD1. Looked up from germline, CDR1 is MNHEY and CDR2 is SMNVEV (reference sequence). The CDR3 is 13 residues long. The ends lost 6 bases at V and 5 bases at J; junction bases unmatched: 5. The CDR3 DNA reads as TGTGCCAGCAGCAGACAGGGGCGAACTGAAGCTTTCTTT. Residues: CASSRQGRTEAFF.

V is TRBV6-1 and J is TRBJ2-5, with 7 bases lining up with TRBD2. CDR1 and CDR2 from the germline V gene are MNHNS and SASEGT. The CDR3 contains 14 residues. V shed 2 bases, J shed 5 bases, and the junction held 5 bases outside the gene matches. The CDR3 reads CASSEYGGEETQYF. The CDR3 bases are TGTGCCAGCAGTGAATATGGGGGGGAGGAGACCCAGTACTTC.

The rearrangement uses TRBV18 and TRBJ1-5; tentatively, D is TRBD1 (5 bases). The CDR3 is 20 residues long. Germline CDR1 reads KGHSH; CDR2 reads LQKENI. The V and J ends lost 3 bases and 2 bases respectively, with 26 bases between them. The CDR3 protein is CASSPTGLRGKDLGNQPQHF. The CDR3 nucleotides read TGTGCCAGCTCACCGACGGGACTGCGGGGGAAGGATCTTGGCAATCAGCCCCAGCATTTT.